This paragraph reports one TCR beta chain. The sample comes from a study of blood T cell repertoires in COVID-19. The repertoire was sequenced with immunoSEQ multiplex PCR; TCRdb's copy has only in-frame clones and lacks some. The sample carries some 240,000 clones, around four fifths recorded once. The V end lost 5 bases, the J end lost 6 bases, and 7 bases lay between the germline ends. Germline-derived CDR1 and CDR2 are SQVTM and ANQGSEA. This CDR3 has 11 residues. The rearrangement joins TRBV29-1 to TRBJ2-2; D gene uncertain. Sequenced material: peripheral blood. This TCR derives from a woman in her 70s with COVID-19, enrolled during active disease. In DNA, the CDR3 is TGCAGCGTTTCGGGTCCCGGGGAGCTGTTTTTT. Protein sequence: CSVSGPGELFF.